The present T cell receptor (beta chain) was sequenced within a study of beta chain features in type 1 diabetes. Regarding the study as a whole: Compared with healthy donors, patients appeared to share more similar naive, central memory and regulatory TCRB repertoires. Among all four CD4+ subsets, Type 1 diabetes patients had TCRB CDR3s that were moderately but significantly shorter.

The entirety of the isolated RNA underwent reverse transcription, so expressed TCRB transcripts were sequenced. The study sequenced naive, central memory and regulatory T cell samples to an average of around 3.5 million reads. This table comes from immunoSEQ multiplex PCR, and its TCRdb copy is limited to in-frame clones, with some not included. The sample yields 300,000 to 350,000 clones, roughly 12% seen once. A single heparinised blood sample, averaging approximately 110 mL, was obtained per donor. A note on this clone: What it binds is unknown.

The CDR3 covers 16 residues. Looked up from germline, CDR1 is GTSNPN and CDR2 is SVGIG (reference sequence). V gave up 2 bases and J gave up 5 bases; unmatched junction bases: 8. The sequence came from a woman younger than 30 with type 1 diabetes. The sequenced sample consisted of naive CD4+ T cells from blood. V is TRBV30 and J is TRBJ2-3; 12 bases are a match to TRBD2. The CDR3 sequence: CAWSPGLAGSGDTQYF. The DNA for the CDR3 is TGTGCCTGGAGTCCCGGACTAGCGGGGTCAGGAGATACGCAGTATTTT.